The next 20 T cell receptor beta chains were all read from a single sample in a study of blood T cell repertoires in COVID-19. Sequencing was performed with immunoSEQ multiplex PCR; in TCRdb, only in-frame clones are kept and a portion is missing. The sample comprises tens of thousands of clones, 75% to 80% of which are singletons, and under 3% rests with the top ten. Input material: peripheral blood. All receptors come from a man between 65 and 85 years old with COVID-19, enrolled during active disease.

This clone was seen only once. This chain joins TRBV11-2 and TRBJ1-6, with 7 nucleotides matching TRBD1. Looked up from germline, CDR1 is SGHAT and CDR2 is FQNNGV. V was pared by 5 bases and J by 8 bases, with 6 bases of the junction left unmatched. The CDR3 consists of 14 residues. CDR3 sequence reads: CASSDGQEYSPLHF. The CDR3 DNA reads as TGTGCCAGCAGCGACGGACAGGAATATTCACCCCTCCACTTT.

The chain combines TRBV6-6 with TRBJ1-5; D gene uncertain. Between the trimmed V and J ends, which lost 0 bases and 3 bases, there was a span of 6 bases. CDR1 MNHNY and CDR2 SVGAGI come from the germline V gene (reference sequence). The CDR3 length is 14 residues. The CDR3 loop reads CASSYSGDNQPQHF. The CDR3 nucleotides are TGTGCCAGCAGTTACTCCGGGGACAATCAGCCCCAGCATTTT.

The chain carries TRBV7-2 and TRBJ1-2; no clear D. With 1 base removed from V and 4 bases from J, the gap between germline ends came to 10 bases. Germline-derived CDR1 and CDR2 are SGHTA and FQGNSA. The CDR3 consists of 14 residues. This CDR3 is CASSLGREGYGYTF. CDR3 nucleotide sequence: TGTGCCAGCAGCTTAGGTCGGGAAGGCTATGGCTACACCTTC. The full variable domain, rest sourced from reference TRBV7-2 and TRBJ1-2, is GAGVSQSPSNKVTEKGKDVELRCDPISGHTALYWYRQSLGQGLEFLIYFQGNSAPDKSGLPSDRFSAERTGGSVSTLTIQRTQQEDSAVYLCASSLGREGYGYTFGSGTRLTVV.

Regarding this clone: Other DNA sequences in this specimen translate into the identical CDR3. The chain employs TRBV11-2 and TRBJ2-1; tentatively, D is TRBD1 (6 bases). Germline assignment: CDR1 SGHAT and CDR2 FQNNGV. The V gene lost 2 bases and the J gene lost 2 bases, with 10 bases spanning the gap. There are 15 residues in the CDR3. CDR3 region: CASSLSGQTYNEQFF. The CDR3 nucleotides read TGTGCCAGCAGCTTATCAGGACAGACCTACAATGAGCAGTTCTTC.

For the CDR3, the DNA is TGTGCCAGCAAACGACAGGGGGGCAACTATGGCTACACCTTC. It codes for CASKRQGGNYGYTF. The J gene is TRBJ1-2, the V gene TRBV6-5, with TRBD1 matching 9 bases. The CDR3 is 14 residues long. The trim removed 7 bases at V and 2 bases at J, leaving 5 bases unmatched. CDR1 and CDR2 from the germline V gene are MNHEY and SVGAGI.

CDR3 residues: CASKPGTGLNYGYTF. The CDR3 region has the DNA TGCGCCAGCAAACCTGGGACAGGCCTCAACTATGGCTACACCTTC. The rearrangement joins TRBV5-1 to TRBJ1-2, with 8 nucleotides matching TRBD1. This CDR3 has 15 residues. Trimming at V came to 6 bases and at J to 2 bases, leaving 9 bases not matched to a gene. In germline, CDR1 is SGHRS, CDR2 YFSETQ. Full variable domain (outside the CDR3, taken from reference TRBV5-1 and TRBJ1-2): KAGVTQTPRYLIKTRGQQVTLSCSPISGHRSVSWYQQTPGQGLQFLFEYFSETQRNKGNFPGRFSGRQFSNSRSEMNVSTLELGDSALYLCASKPGTGLNYGYTFGSGTRLTVV.

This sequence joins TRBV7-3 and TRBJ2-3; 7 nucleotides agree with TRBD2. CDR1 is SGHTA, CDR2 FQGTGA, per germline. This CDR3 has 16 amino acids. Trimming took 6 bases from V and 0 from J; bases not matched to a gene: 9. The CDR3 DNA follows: TGTGCCAGCAGTACCGGGCTAGCGGCTAGCACAGATACGCAGTATTTT. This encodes CASSTGLAASTDTQYF.

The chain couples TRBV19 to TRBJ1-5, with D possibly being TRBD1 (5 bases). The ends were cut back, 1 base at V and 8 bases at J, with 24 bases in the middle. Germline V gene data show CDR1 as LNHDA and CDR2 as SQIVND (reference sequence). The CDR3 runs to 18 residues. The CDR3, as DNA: TGTGCCAGTAGTATAGGCCGAACAGTTTCCCCCAGGGAGGAGCCCCAGCATTTT. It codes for CASSIGRTVSPREEPQHF.

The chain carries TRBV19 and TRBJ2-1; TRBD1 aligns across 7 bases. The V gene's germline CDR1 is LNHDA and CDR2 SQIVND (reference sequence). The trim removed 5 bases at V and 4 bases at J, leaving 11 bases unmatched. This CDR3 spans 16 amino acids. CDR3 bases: TGTGCCAGTAGTCGGACCGGGACAGAAGGATACAATGAGCAGTTCTTC. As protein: CASSRTGTEGYNEQFF.

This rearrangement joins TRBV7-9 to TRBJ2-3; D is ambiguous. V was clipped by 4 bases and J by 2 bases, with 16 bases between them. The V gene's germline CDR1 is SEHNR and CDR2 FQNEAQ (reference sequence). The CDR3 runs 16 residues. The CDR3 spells CASSSPIGQDTDTQYF. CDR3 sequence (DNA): TGTGCCAGCAGCTCCCCCATTGGGCAAGACACAGATACGCAGTATTTT.

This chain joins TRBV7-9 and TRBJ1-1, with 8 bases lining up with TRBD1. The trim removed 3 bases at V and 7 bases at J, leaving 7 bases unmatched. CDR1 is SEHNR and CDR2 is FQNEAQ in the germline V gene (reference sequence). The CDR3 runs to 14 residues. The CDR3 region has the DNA TGTGCCAGCAGCTTTCCGGGACAGGTCAATGAAGCTTTCTTT. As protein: CASSFPGQVNEAFF.

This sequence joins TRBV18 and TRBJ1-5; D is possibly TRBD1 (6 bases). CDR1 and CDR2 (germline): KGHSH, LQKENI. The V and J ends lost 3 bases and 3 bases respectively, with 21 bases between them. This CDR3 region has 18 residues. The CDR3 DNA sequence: TGTGCCAGCTCACCGAGGGAGACAGGACAATCAAACAATCAGCCCCAGCATTTT. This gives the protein CASSPRETGQSNNQPQHF.

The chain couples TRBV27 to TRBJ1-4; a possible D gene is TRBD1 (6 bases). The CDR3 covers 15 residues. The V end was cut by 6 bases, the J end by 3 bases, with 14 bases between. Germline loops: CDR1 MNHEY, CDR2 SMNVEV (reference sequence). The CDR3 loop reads CASRGGTGPNEKLFF. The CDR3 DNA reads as TGTGCCAGCAGAGGGGGAACAGGCCCTAATGAAAAACTGTTTTTT.

CDR3 coding DNA: TGTGCCAGCAGCCGAGGACAGACCGAAGCTTTCTTT. It specifies CASSRGQTEAFF. The rearrangement uses TRBV12-3 or TRBV12-4 and TRBJ1-1, with D possibly matching TRBD1 (6 bases). The CDR3 loop spans 12 amino acids. V was shortened by 6 bases and J by 8 bases, with 13 bases between the two germline ends.

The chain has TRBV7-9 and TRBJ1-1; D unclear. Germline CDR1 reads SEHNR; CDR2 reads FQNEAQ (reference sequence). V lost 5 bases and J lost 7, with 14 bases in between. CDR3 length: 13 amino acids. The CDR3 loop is CASSPPDRDEAFF. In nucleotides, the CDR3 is TGTGCCAGCAGCCCCCCCGACCGGGATGAAGCTTTCTTT.

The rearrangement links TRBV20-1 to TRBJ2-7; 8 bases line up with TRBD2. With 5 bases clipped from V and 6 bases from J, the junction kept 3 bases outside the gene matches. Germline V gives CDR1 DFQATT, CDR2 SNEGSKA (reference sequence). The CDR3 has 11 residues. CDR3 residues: CSAASGFEQYF. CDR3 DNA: TGCAGTGCTGCTAGCGGGTTCGAGCAGTACTTC.

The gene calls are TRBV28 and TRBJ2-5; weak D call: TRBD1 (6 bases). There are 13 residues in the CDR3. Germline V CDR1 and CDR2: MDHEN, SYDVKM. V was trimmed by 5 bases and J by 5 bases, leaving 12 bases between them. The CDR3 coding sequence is TGTGCCAGCAGTGATTGGGGGCCTGAGACCCAGTACTTC. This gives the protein CASSDWGPETQYF.

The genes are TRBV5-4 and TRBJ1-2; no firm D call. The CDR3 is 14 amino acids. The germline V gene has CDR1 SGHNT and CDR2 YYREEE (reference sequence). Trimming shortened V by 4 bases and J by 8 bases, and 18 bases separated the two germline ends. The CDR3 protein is CASSAVEGPQGYTF. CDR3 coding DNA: TGTGCCAGCAGCGCGGTGGAGGGTCCGCAAGGCTACACCTTC.

CDR3 residues: CASSPRTGSGYTF. The CDR3 DNA follows: TGTGCCAGCAGCCCCAGGACAGGGTCCGGCTACACCTTC. V is TRBV25-1 and J is TRBJ1-2; TRBD1 agrees at 8 bases. CDR1 is MGHDK, CDR2 SYGVNS, per germline. V shed 6 bases, J shed 8 bases, and the junction held 8 bases outside the gene matches. The CDR3 loop spans 13 amino acids.

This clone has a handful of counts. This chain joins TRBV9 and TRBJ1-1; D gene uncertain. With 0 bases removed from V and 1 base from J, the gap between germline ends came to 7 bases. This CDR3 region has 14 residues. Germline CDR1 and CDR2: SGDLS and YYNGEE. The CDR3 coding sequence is TGTGCCAGCAGCGTAGCACAGACGAACACTGAAGCTTTCTTT. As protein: CASSVAQTNTEAFF. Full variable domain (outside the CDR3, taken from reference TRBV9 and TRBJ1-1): DSGVTQTPKHLITATGQRVTLRCSPRSGDLSVYWYQQSLDQGLQFLIQYYNGEERAKGNILERFSAQQFPDLHSELNLSSLELGDSALYFCASSVAQTNTEAFFGQGTRLTVV.